The clone carrying this TCR beta chain was seen repeatedly, ten times or more. Its antigen is currently unknown. RNA transcripts gave rise to amplified TCR beta CDR3 regions. TCR CDR3 regions were first amplified by RT-PCR with HTBI primers. TCRdb used MiXCR to reprocess the multiplex PCR reads, holding one entry per CDR3 protein. This sample has about 580,000 distinct CDR3 sequences, with 11% to 15% found just once. These data belong to a study of T cells in Graves' hyperthyroidism and ophthalmopathy. Trimming left V 0 bases short and J 4 bases short, with 10 bases between. There are 14 residues in the CDR3. CDR1 and CDR2 from the germline V gene are MNHNY and SVGAGI (reference sequence). Whole-study findings and limits: Most clonotypes that expanded in the thyroid above 0.001 also showed up in blood.

The gene calls are TRBV6-6 and TRBJ2-7; D could derive from TRBD1 or TRBD2 (5 bases each). The sample taken for sequencing was blood. The receptor was isolated from a woman under 40 with Graves' hyperthyroidism that later progressed to Graves' ophthalmopathy. CDR3 loop: CASSYSGDGYEQYF. CDR3 bases: TGTGCCAGCAGTTACTCAGGGGACGGGTACGAGCAGTACTTC.